The 14 T cell receptor beta chains below were found in one sample sequenced in a study of technical replicates of blood from several donors. TCRdb's copy holds only in-frame clones and misses some; the assay was immunoSEQ multiplex PCR. The repertoire holds approximately 81,000 clones, with 70% to 90% as singletons. Sequencing used PBMCs. The receptors were gathered from a human donor in good health. Some clones in this sample may be carry-over from other donors' samples.

The rearrangement uses TRBV2 and TRBJ1-3; tentative D call: TRBD1 (6 bases). Trimming pared 4 bases from V and 4 bases from J, leaving 32 bases between. CDR1 and CDR2 from the germline V gene are SNHLY and FYNNEI. The length of the CDR3 is 21 residues. Written as DNA, the CDR3 is TGTGCCAGCAGTGGGGGGGGCCCCCCAGGCCAATTTCGGTCTCCCGGAAACACCATATATTTT. Its translation: CASSGGGPPGQFRSPGNTIYF.

The genes are TRBV4-1 and TRBJ1-2; tentatively, D is TRBD1 (5 bases). The germline V and J ends were trimmed by 0 bases and 1 base, with 12 bases remaining between them. The CDR3 contains 16 residues. Germline CDR1 reads MGHRA; CDR2 reads YSYEKL. As DNA, the CDR3 is TGCGCCAGCAGCCAAGATAGTAGACAGCTTAACTATGGCTACACCTTC. It encodes CASSQDSRQLNYGYTF.

V usage is TRBV1 and J usage is TRBJ1-2. TRBV1 is assigned pseudogene status. The CDR3 loop spans 17 amino acids. CDR3 bases: TGCACCAGCAGCCAGTCGACCGGGACTCTCGATAACTATGGCTACACCTTC. Its translation: CTSSQSTGTLDNYGYTF.

J is TRBJ1-6 and V is TRBV6-5; the D is unclear. The germline V and J ends were trimmed by 5 bases and 12 bases, with 17 bases remaining between them. CDR3 length: 14 residues. Germline V gene data show CDR1 as MNHEY and CDR2 as SVGAGI. The CDR3 is CASSQTPVLQPLHF. CDR3 bases: TGTGCCAGCAGTCAAACTCCGGTCCTTCAACCCCTCCACTTT.

The chain recombines TRBV4-2 with TRBJ2-7; a weak D match, TRBD2 (6 bases). Germline-derived CDR1 and CDR2 are LGHNA and YNFKEQ. V lost 3 bases to trimming and J lost 0 bases, with 15 bases between them. The CDR3 has 16 residues. The CDR3 region is CASSQEKGLVSYEQYF. CDR3 nucleotides: TGTGCCAGCAGCCAGGAAAAGGGACTCGTCTCCTACGAGCAGTACTTC.

CDR3 nucleotides: TGTGCCAGCAGCTTAGTGAGCGGTAAAGTCAGTGAGCAGTTCTTC. It translates to CASSLVSGKVSEQFF. V usage is TRBV7-6 and J usage is TRBJ2-1; D possibly corresponds to TRBD2 (5 bases). Germline V CDR1 and CDR2: SGHVS, FNYEAQ. The CDR3 covers 15 residues. V lost 1 base to trimming and J lost 9 bases, with 16 bases between them.

The CDR3 coding sequence is TGTGCCAGCAGTACCCGACTAGCGGGACAAGAGACCCAGTACTTC. The encoded protein is CASSTRLAGQETQYF. V is TRBV6-5 and J is TRBJ2-5; 11 bases are shared with TRBD2. Germline V CDR1 and CDR2: MNHEY, SVGAGI. This CDR3 is 15 amino acids long. The trim removed 5 bases at V and 2 bases at J, leaving 4 bases unmatched.

This chain connects TRBV6-1 to TRBJ1-4; 10 bases align to TRBD1. CDR1 MNHNS and CDR2 SASEGT come from the germline V gene. The CDR3 contains 19 residues. J gave up 2 bases and V 3 bases, and 12 bases lay outside the gene matches. The chain's CDR3 is CASSDRGQGGGATNEKLFF. The CDR3 DNA follows: TGTGCCAGCAGTGATCGAGGACAGGGGGGGGGTGCGACTAATGAAAAACTGTTTTTT.

In this sample, this clone turned up a few times. The CDR3 here is CASSTLGTPLETQYF. CDR3 bases: TGTGCCAGCAGCACCCTTGGGACTCCCTTGGAGACCCAGTACTTC. The chain combines TRBV7-2 with TRBJ2-5; D might be TRBD2 (6 bases). The CDR3 sequence is 15 residues long. V lost 5 bases and J lost 5, with 18 bases in between. Germline V gives CDR1 SGHTA, CDR2 FQGNSA.

The chain has TRBV6-6 and TRBJ2-7; 11 bases align to TRBD1. The germline CDR1 and CDR2 sequences are MNHNY and SVGAGI (reference sequence). V was clipped by 1 base and J by 4 bases; unmatched bases: 6. This CDR3 is built from 16 residues. Here the CDR3 reads CASSYYSGQGAYEQYF. Written as DNA, the CDR3 is TGTGCCAGCAGTTACTATTCCGGACAGGGGGCTTACGAGCAGTACTTC.

The V call is TRBV7-2, the J call TRBJ1-2; TRBD1 matches at 9 bases. With 1 base clipped from V and 8 bases from J, the junction kept 8 bases outside the gene matches. The CDR3 consists of 15 residues. In germline, CDR1 is SGHTA, CDR2 FQGNSA. The CDR3 nucleotides are TGTGCCAGCAGCTTAGAAGGGACAGGGATCGGAGGCTACACCTTC. Translated, it gives CASSLEGTGIGGYTF.

This chain joins TRBV7-9 and TRBJ1-5; D might be TRBD1 (5 bases). Trimming removed 6 bases at V and 4 bases at J, with 10 bases between. The CDR3 has 13 amino acids. Germline assignment: CDR1 SEHNR and CDR2 FQNEAQ (reference sequence). The CDR3 here is CASSVQGNQPQHF. CDR3 nucleotide sequence: TGTGCCAGCAGTGTTCAGGGAAATCAGCCCCAGCATTTT.

This clone has just one count. V is TRBV7-9 and J is TRBJ1-4, with D unresolved. This CDR3 is built from 16 residues. The V and J ends lost 5 bases and 3 bases respectively, with 16 bases between them. Germline CDR1 is SEHNR and CDR2 is FQNEAQ (reference sequence). CDR3 nucleotide sequence: TGTGCCAGCAGCCCAGACGAGAGACGGGCTAATGAAAAACTGTTTTTT. Protein product: CASSPDERRANEKLFF.

This chain joins TRBV4-2 and TRBJ1-4; D gene uncertain. V was clipped by 5 bases and J by 4 bases, with 20 bases between them. The CDR3 totals 17 residues. In germline, CDR1 is LGHNA, CDR2 YNFKEQ. This CDR3 reads CASSGEPAARSNEKLFF. CDR3 DNA: TGTGCCAGCAGCGGTGAACCGGCAGCCCGGAGTAATGAAAAACTGTTTTTT.